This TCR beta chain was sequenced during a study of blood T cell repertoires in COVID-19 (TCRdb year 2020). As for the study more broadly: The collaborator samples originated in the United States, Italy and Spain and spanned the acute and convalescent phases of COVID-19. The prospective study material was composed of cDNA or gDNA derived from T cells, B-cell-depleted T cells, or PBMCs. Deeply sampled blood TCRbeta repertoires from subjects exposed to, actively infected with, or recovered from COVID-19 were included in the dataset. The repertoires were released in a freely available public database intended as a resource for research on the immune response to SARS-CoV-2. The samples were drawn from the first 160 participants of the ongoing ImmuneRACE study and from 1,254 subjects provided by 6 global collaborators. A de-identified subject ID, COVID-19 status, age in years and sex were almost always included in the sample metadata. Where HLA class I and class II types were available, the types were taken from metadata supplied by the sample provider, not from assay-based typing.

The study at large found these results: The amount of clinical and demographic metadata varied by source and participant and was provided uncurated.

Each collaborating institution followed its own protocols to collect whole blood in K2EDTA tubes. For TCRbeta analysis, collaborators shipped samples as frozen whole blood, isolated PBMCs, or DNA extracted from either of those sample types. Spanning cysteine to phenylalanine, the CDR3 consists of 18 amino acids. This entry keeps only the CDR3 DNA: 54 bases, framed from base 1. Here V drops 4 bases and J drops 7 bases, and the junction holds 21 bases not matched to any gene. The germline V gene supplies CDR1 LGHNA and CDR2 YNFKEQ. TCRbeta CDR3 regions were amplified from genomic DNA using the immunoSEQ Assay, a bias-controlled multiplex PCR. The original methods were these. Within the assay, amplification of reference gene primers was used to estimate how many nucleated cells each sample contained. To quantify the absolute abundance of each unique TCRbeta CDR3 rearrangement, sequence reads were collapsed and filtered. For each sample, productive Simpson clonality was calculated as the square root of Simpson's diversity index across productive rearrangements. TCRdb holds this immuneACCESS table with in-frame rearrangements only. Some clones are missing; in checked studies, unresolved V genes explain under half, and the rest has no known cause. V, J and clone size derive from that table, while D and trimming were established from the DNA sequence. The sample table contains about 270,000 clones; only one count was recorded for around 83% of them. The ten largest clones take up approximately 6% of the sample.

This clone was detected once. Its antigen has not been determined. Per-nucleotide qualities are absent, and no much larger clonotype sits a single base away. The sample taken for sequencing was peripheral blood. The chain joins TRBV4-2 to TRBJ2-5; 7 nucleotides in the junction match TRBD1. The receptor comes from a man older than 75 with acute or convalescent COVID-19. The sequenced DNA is TGTGCCAGCAGCCTCTTCGCATCCCGGGACAGTCACTTCGTGACCCAGTACTTC. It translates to CASSLFASRDSHFVTQYF.